A single sample gave rise to the 26 T cell receptor beta chains below, sequenced in a study of siplizumab effects on memory and regulatory T cells (dated by TCRdb to between 2018 and 2020). The library was made by the immunoSEQ multiplex PCR assay. Sourced from immuneACCESS, this table was stored by TCRdb with only in-frame sequences that have V and J called. A share of the clones is absent; for the studies checked, an unresolved V gene accounts for under half, and the remainder has no known explanation. The sample profile shows more than 9,500 clones; roughly half of them were found once. Of the sample, roughly 34% falls within the top ten clones. For five to seven days, cells in the mixed lymphocyte reaction were kept in coculture at 37 degrees C. The antigens for these receptors are not known. Input material: CFSE-low (dividing) CD8+ T cells sorted from an allogeneic mixed lymphocyte reaction. The receptors were gathered from a human donor in good health; the cells came from an allogeneic mixed lymphocyte reaction. Some clones in this sample may be carry-over from other donors' samples.

The chain employs TRBV25-1 and TRBJ2-7, with 8 bases identical to TRBD2. The CDR3 covers 14 residues. J lost 6 bases, V lost 6 bases, and 10 bases had no gene match. The germline gives CDR1 MGHDK, CDR2 SYGVNS. The chain's CDR3 is CASRRASGSPEQYF. The CDR3 nucleotides read TGTGCCAGCAGAAGAGCGAGCGGGAGTCCCGAGCAGTACTTC.

The chain links TRBV6-5 to TRBJ2-7, with 9 bases matching TRBD2. The V and J ends lost 7 bases and 5 bases, in that order; junction bases with no gene match: 12. The CDR3 runs to 15 residues. Per germline, CDR1 MNHEY and CDR2 SVGAGI. Here the CDR3 DNA reads TGTGCCAGCACCCACCCGGGACTAGCCTTTGACGAGCAGTACTTC. Protein product: CASTHPGLAFDEQYF.

This clone was counted between two and nine times. J is TRBJ1-5 and V is TRBV10-3; D gene unclear. This CDR3 is built from 13 residues. Germline CDR1 is ENHRY and CDR2 is SYGVKD. Trimming shortened V by 1 base and J by 3 bases, and 4 bases separated the two germline ends. In nucleotides, the CDR3 is TGTGCCATCAGTGAGTTGGTCAATCAGCCCCAGCATTTT. Translating gives CAISELVNQPQHF.

The table lists this clone with a few counts. This chain connects TRBV11-3 to TRBJ2-1; 8 bases line up with TRBD2. The CDR3 runs to 14 residues. Germline CDR1 is SGHNT and CDR2 is YENEEA. V lost 4 bases and J lost 6; bases outside the gene matches: 5. The CDR3 loop reads CASSSGLVGNEQFF. CDR3 DNA sequence: TGTGCCAGCAGCTCGGGACTAGTTGGCAATGAGCAGTTCTTC.

The gene calls are TRBV7-6 and TRBJ2-1, with D maybe TRBD1 (6 bases). CDR1 is SGHVS and CDR2 is FNYEAQ in the germline V gene. The CDR3 totals 12 residues. Trimming removed 7 bases at V and 10 bases at J, with 14 bases between. The DNA for the CDR3 is TGTGCCAGCAAACATGACAGGCTCGAGCAGTTCTTC. Encoded protein: CASKHDRLEQFF.

This clone was seen only a few times. As DNA, the CDR3 is TGTGCCAGCAGTCAATTTACGGGGGTTTCTTTCAATGAGCAGTTCTTC. This sequence encodes CASSQFTGVSFNEQFF. The V call is TRBV13, the J call TRBJ2-1, with D possibly TRBD2 on 6 matching bases. Germline V gene data show CDR1 as PRHDT and CDR2 as FYEKMQ (reference sequence). V lost 6 bases, J lost 6 bases, and 21 bases lay in between. This CDR3 is 16 amino acids long.

The CDR3 DNA sequence: TGTGCCAGCAGCTTAGCAGCGAGTTTTTACGAGCAGTACTTC. It codes for CASSLAASFYEQYF. This chain links TRBV11-2 with TRBJ2-7; D gene ambiguous. The V gene lost 1 base and the J gene lost 4 bases, with 11 bases spanning the gap. Germline V gives CDR1 SGHAT, CDR2 FQNNGV. The length of the CDR3 is 14 residues. The complete variable domain, with remaining parts taken from reference TRBV11-2 and TRBJ2-7, reads EAGVAQSPRYKIIEKRQSVAFWCNPISGHATLYWYQQILGQGPKLLIQFQNNGVVDDSQLPKDRFSAERLKGVDSTLKIQPAKLEDSAVYLCASSLAASFYEQYFGPGTRLTVT.

This clone occurred a few times. CDR3 DNA: TGTGCCAGCAGTTGGGGGCAGGGGGACTACGAGCAGTACTTC. Translating it yields CASSWGQGDYEQYF. The chain is built from TRBV27 and TRBJ2-7; 7 bases map to TRBD1. The CDR3 sequence is 14 residues long. The ends lost 4 bases at V and 3 bases at J; junction bases unmatched: 6. Germline-derived CDR1 and CDR2 are MNHEY and SMNVEV (reference sequence).

J is TRBJ1-5 and V is TRBV7-9; D gene unclear. V lost 2 bases and J lost 5, with 7 bases in between. In germline, CDR1 is SEHNR, CDR2 FQNEAQ (reference sequence). The CDR3 has 13 residues. CDR3 region: CASSLSNDQPQHF. In DNA form, the CDR3 reads TGTGCCAGCAGCTTAAGTAACGATCAGCCCCAGCATTTT.

The chain is built from TRBV9 and TRBJ2-7, with D possibly matching TRBD1 (6 bases). Germline lookup yields CDR1 SGDLS and CDR2 YYNGEE. Trimming pared 0 bases from V and 6 bases from J, leaving 13 bases between. The CDR3 sequence is 14 residues long. The CDR3 here is CASSVGQGPFEQYF. CDR3 DNA: TGTGCCAGCAGCGTAGGGCAGGGGCCTTTCGAGCAGTACTTC.

In its sample, this clone ranks as medium-sized. The same CDR3 arises from other DNA sequences in this sample as well. The V call is TRBV2, the J call TRBJ1-2, with TRBD1 identical over 7 bases. Trimming cost V 7 bases and J 6 bases; bases outside gene matches: 11. Germline CDR1 is SNHLY and CDR2 is FYNNEI. The CDR3 totals 14 residues. In nucleotides, the CDR3 is TGTGCCAGCACGGGGGCAGGGGGTTTCGATGGCTACACCTTC. Protein: CASTGAGGFDGYTF.

The CDR3 sequence: CASSNAGTGSYEQYF. CDR3 bases: TGTGCCAGCAGCAATGCCGGGACAGGGTCCTACGAGCAGTACTTC. V gene TRBV7-4 combines with J gene TRBJ2-7, with 9 nucleotides matching TRBD1. CDR1 SGHVT and CDR2 SQSDAQ come from the germline V gene. The CDR3 sequence is 15 residues long. With V trimmed by 5 bases and J by 1 base, 6 bases remained unmatched.

CDR3 DNA sequence: TGTGCCAGCAGTGAAGGGCACCAACTGAACAATGAGCAGTTCTTC. This encodes CASSEGHQLNNEQFF. The chain carries TRBV2 and TRBJ2-1; D not certain. This CDR3 has 15 amino acids. Trimming removed 1 base at V and 5 bases at J, with 12 bases between. Germline CDR1 is SNHLY and CDR2 is FYNNEI.

The rearrangement links TRBV4-1 to TRBJ2-1, with 8 bases lining up with TRBD1. Losses at the gene ends were 1 base for V and 4 bases for J; bases not matched to a gene: 6. The CDR3 totals 16 residues. Germline V gene data show CDR1 as MGHRA and CDR2 as YSYEKL. Here the CDR3 DNA reads TGCGCCAGCAGCCAAGCGGCAGGGGGCGCATACAATGAGCAGTTCTTC. It is translated as CASSQAAGGAYNEQFF.

The V and J genes are TRBV5-6 and TRBJ2-7, with D hard to call. V was shortened by 4 bases and J by 2 bases, with 4 bases between the two germline ends. The CDR3 is 11 residues long. The germline V gene has CDR1 SGHDT and CDR2 YYEEEE. CDR3 DNA: TGTGCCAGCAGCCTAACCTACGAGCAGTACTTC. It yields the protein CASSLTYEQYF.

The rearrangement joins TRBV27 to TRBJ2-5; TRBD2 matches at 11 bases. The V and J ends lost 2 bases and 2 bases, in that order; junction bases with no gene match: 4. Germline values: CDR1 MNHEY, CDR2 SMNVEV (reference sequence). CDR3 length: 16 amino acids. CDR3 coding DNA: TGTGCCAGCAGTTTACTAGCGGGAGGCCTGCAAGAGACCCAGTACTTC. Its translation is CASSLLAGGLQETQYF.

This chain uses TRBV4-1 with TRBJ1-2; D gene unclear. The CDR3 runs to 19 residues. Deletions cut 4 bases from V and 0 bases from J, with 24 bases between. The germline gives CDR1 MGHRA, CDR2 YSYEKL. The CDR3 DNA is TGCGCCAGCAGCCTTCGGGGAGGATTCGAAATAGAGTCTAACTATGGCTACACCTTC. Translated: CASSLRGGFEIESNYGYTF.

V gene TRBV4-1 combines with J gene TRBJ1-1; D is unclear. V lost 0 bases and J lost 2, with 10 bases in between. Germline V lookup: CDR1 MGHRA, CDR2 YSYEKL. The CDR3 has 15 amino acids. The CDR3 DNA reads as TGCGCCAGCAGCCAAGAGGGGTCACAAAACACTGAAGCTTTCTTT. Translating it yields CASSQEGSQNTEAFF.

This chain uses TRBV7-9 with TRBJ2-7; D might be TRBD1 (6 bases). Trimming left V 3 bases short and J 6 bases short, with 9 bases between. CDR3 size: 12 residues. Per the germline V gene, CDR1 is SEHNR and CDR2 is FQNEAQ (reference sequence). CDR3 amino acids: CASSFQGSEQYF. The CDR3, as DNA: TGTGCCAGCAGCTTCCAGGGGTCCGAGCAGTACTTC.

The rearrangement uses TRBV27 and TRBJ1-2; TRBD1 is a possible D gene (6 bases). The CDR3 length is 13 residues. Germline V lookup: CDR1 MNHEY, CDR2 SMNVEV (reference sequence). With 4 bases removed from V and 3 bases from J, the gap between germline ends came to 9 bases. The chain's CDR3 is CASSYGTHYGYTF. CDR3 bases: TGTGCCAGCAGTTACGGGACACACTATGGCTACACCTTC.

The chain employs TRBV12-5 and TRBJ1-5, with D perhaps TRBD1 (5 bases). The CDR3 consists of 17 residues. Germline V gene data show CDR1 as LGHNT and CDR2 as FRNRAP. The V end was cut by 1 base, the J end by 1 base, with 14 bases between. This CDR3 reads CASGLGGSWESNQPQHF. CDR3 nucleotide sequence: TGTGCTAGTGGTTTGGGGGGGTCCTGGGAGAGCAATCAGCCCCAGCATTTT. The entire variable domain, with the rest obtained from reference TRBV12-5 and TRBJ1-5, is as follows: DARVTQTPRHKVTEMGQEVTMRCQPILGHNTVFWYRQTMMQGLELLAYFRNRAPLDDSGMPKDRFSAEMPDATLATLKIQPSEPRDSAVYFCASGLGGSWESNQPQHFGDGTRLSIL.

This sequence joins TRBV6-5 and TRBJ1-1; no definite D call. Per the germline V gene, CDR1 is MNHEY and CDR2 is SVGAGI. CDR3 length equals 13 residues. With 4 bases removed from V and 1 base from J, the gap between germline ends came to 7 bases. The CDR3 DNA reads TGTGCCAGCAGTTTGGCAGGGAACACTGAAGCTTTCTTT. Translation gives CASSLAGNTEAFF.

This clone was seen more than once but under ten times. The chain is built from TRBV7-8 and TRBJ2-5; TRBD2 matches 7 bases. With V trimmed by 1 base and J by 4 bases, 6 bases remained unmatched. This CDR3 is 15 amino acids long. Germline CDR1 reads SGHVS; CDR2 reads FQNEAQ. For the CDR3, the DNA is TGTGCCAGCAGCTTAGATTTGGGGAGGGGAGAGACCCAGTACTTC. Translating gives CASSLDLGRGETQYF. Supplemented by reference TRBV7-8 and TRBJ2-5, the full variable domain reads GAGVSQSPRYKVAKRGQDVALRCDPISGHVSLFWYQQALGQGPEFLTYFQNEAQLDKSGLPSDRFFAERPEGSVSTLKIQRTQQEDSAVYLCASSLDLGRGETQYFGPGTRLLVL.

This clone has just a few counts. This chain joins TRBV7-6 and TRBJ2-7; 12 bases agree with TRBD2. Trimming removed 1 base from V and 6 bases from J; junction bases left unmatched: 4. The CDR3 runs to 15 residues. Looked up from germline, CDR1 is SGHVS and CDR2 is FNYEAQ. CDR3 in DNA: TGTGCCAGCAGCTTAGAGACTAGCGGGGGTCTCGAGCAGTACTTC. This codes for CASSLETSGGLEQYF.

This clone was seen a handful of times. As DNA, the CDR3 is TGCAGCGTTGAAGAATTCGGGGTGGAAGATACGCAGTATTTT. This codes for CSVEEFGVEDTQYF. V usage is TRBV29-1 and J usage is TRBJ2-3, with D perhaps TRBD2 (5 bases). The germline V and J ends were trimmed by 0 bases and 5 bases, with 12 bases remaining between them. CDR3 length equals 14 residues. Germline lookup yields CDR1 SQVTM and CDR2 ANQGSEA.

The chain joins TRBV6-5 to TRBJ2-7; 7 nucleotides align to TRBD1. The J segment lost 7 bases and the V segment lost 2 bases, leaving 8 bases of the junction unmatched. The germline CDR1 and CDR2 sequences are MNHEY and SVGAGI. CDR3 size: 14 residues. The CDR3 is CASSYGTDLGEQYF. The CDR3 nucleotides are TGTGCCAGCAGTTACGGGACAGACCTCGGGGAGCAGTACTTC.